The 15 T cell receptor beta chains presented below share a single source sample, sequenced in a study of shared clonotypes between healthy human individuals. The method was immunoSEQ multiplex PCR; TCRdb's version includes in-frame clones alone and lacks a portion of them. The data show roughly 2,500,000 clones, with roughly 93% seen just once and about 0.39% held by the top ten. Material: naive CD4+ T cells from PBMCs. The subset is: CD45RA+ positively selected. All receptors derive from a man aged 18 to 29 in good health. Some clones in this sample may be carry-over from other donors' samples.

With respect to this clone: The same CDR3 can be traced to other DNA sequences in this sample. The chain joins TRBV5-1 to TRBJ2-1; D remains ambiguous. Per germline, CDR1 SGHRS and CDR2 YFSETQ. There are 15 residues in the CDR3. V lost 0 bases and J 0 bases, leaving 7 bases between the germline ends. The chain's CDR3 is CASSLGPSSYNEQFF. The CDR3 DNA reads TGCGCCAGCAGCTTGGGTCCGAGCTCCTACAATGAGCAGTTCTTC.

In this sample, this clone turned up a few times. The chain has TRBV5-4 and TRBJ1-1; D is undetermined. Germline V CDR1 and CDR2: SGHNT, YYREEE (reference sequence). V was clipped by 7 bases and J by 4 bases, with 8 bases between them. This CDR3 contains 11 residues. CDR3 coding DNA: TGTGCCAGCGGTACTCGCACTGAAGCTTTCTTT. This sequence encodes CASGTRTEAFF.

Details on this clone: The sample holds other DNA sequences that translate to the same CDR3. This chain joins TRBV18 and TRBJ2-3; 9 positions agree with TRBD1. Germline V gives CDR1 KGHSH, CDR2 LQKENI. CDR3 length: 14 residues. J gave up 4 bases and V 2 bases, and 1 base lay outside the gene matches. CDR3 nucleotides: TGTGCCAGCTCACCAACAGGGGGCGCAGATACGCAGTATTTT. Translating it yields CASSPTGGADTQYF.

This clone occurred once. V is TRBV18 and J is TRBJ1-3; possibly TRBD1 for D (6 bases). Germline CDR1 and CDR2: KGHSH and LQKENI. V was pared by 1 base and J by 4 bases, with 8 bases between. There are 14 residues in the CDR3. The CDR3 DNA follows: TGTGCCAGCTCACCACGGGACATAGGAAACACCATATATTTT. Amino acid sequence: CASSPRDIGNTIYF.

Worth noting for this clone: In the same sample, other DNA sequences code for this CDR3. The chain couples TRBV5-1 to TRBJ2-1; no clear D. CDR1 and CDR2 from the germline V gene are SGHRS and YFSETQ. The CDR3 sequence is 15 residues long. Trimming shortened V by 2 bases and J by 0 bases, and 9 bases separated the two germline ends. The CDR3 DNA reads TGCGCCAGCAGCTTTCAAGCCAGCTCCTACAATGAGCAGTTCTTC. Its protein is CASSFQASSYNEQFF.

This rearrangement joins TRBV19 to TRBJ2-2; 7 bases agree with TRBD2. The V gene's germline CDR1 is LNHDA and CDR2 SQIVND (reference sequence). V shed 3 bases and J 5 bases; nucleotides not matched to a gene: 12. This CDR3 has 17 residues. The CDR3 sequence is CASSIGASRAGTGELFF. The CDR3 nucleotides read TGTGCCAGTAGTATTGGGGCTAGCCGAGCGGGGACCGGGGAGCTGTTTTTT.

The CDR3 bases are TGTGCCAGCAGTTTCGGGGGTTTAGCTAACTATGGCTACACCTTC. Its protein is CASSFGGLANYGYTF. This rearrangement joins TRBV28 to TRBJ1-2; D perhaps matches TRBD1 (5 bases). Trimming pared 3 bases from V and 0 bases from J, leaving 11 bases between. The CDR3 contains 15 residues. The germline V gene encodes CDR1 MDHEN and CDR2 SYDVKM.

The rearrangement joins TRBV5-4 to TRBJ2-7; D gene ambiguous. The CDR3 is 12 amino acids. Germline CDR1 and CDR2: SGHNT and YYREEE (reference sequence). Between the trimmed V and J ends, which lost 4 bases and 6 bases, there was a span of 11 bases. The CDR3 coding sequence is TGTGCCAGCAGCCACATACCAGGCGAGCAGTACTTC. Amino acids: CASSHIPGEQYF. Complete variable domain (other parts from reference TRBV5-4 and TRBJ2-7): ETGVTQSPTHLIKTRGQQVTLRCSSQSGHNTVSWYQQALGQGPQFIFQYYREEENGRGNFPPRFSGLQFPNYSSELNVNALELDDSALYLCASSHIPGEQYFGPGTRLTVT.

The chain recombines TRBV11-2 with TRBJ1-1, with D perhaps matching TRBD1 (5 bases). The CDR3 consists of 14 residues. The V gene's germline CDR1 is SGHAT and CDR2 FQNNGV. Trimming took 5 bases from V and 4 from J, leaving 14 bases between them. CDR3 DNA sequence: TGTGCCAGCAGCCGCGGGACGGGGAGCACTGAAGCTTTCTTT. Amino acids: CASSRGTGSTEAFF. Combining the CDR3 with reference TRBV11-2 and TRBJ1-1 gives the whole variable domain EAGVAQSPRYKIIEKRQSVAFWCNPISGHATLYWYQQILGQGPKLLIQFQNNGVVDDSQLPKDRFSAERLKGVDSTLKIQPAKLEDSAVYLCASSRGTGSTEAFFGQGTRLTVV.

The chain recombines TRBV28 with TRBJ2-1; TRBD1 aligns across 8 bases. Germline assignment: CDR1 MDHEN and CDR2 SYDVKM. The V and J ends lost 2 bases and 7 bases, in that order; junction bases with no gene match: 4. This CDR3 comprises 14 residues. CDR3 sequence reads: CASSLGQGANEQFF. As DNA, the CDR3 is TGTGCCAGCAGTTTAGGGCAGGGGGCGAATGAGCAGTTCTTC.

The V and J genes are TRBV28 and TRBJ2-7; the D call may be TRBD1 or TRBD2 (5 bases each). The CDR3 totals 14 residues. Trimming took 7 bases from V and 4 from J, leaving 17 bases between them. From germline, CDR1 is MDHEN and CDR2 SYDVKM. CDR3: CASTRLLGAYEQYF. The CDR3 bases are TGTGCCAGCACCCGGTTACTAGGGGCTTACGAGCAGTACTTC.

The V gene is TRBV6-5, the J gene TRBJ2-1, with 7 bases that match TRBD1. Germline V lookup: CDR1 MNHEY, CDR2 SVGAGI. This CDR3 has 13 residues. The V segment lost 0 bases and the J segment 12 bases; nucleotides outside the gene matches: 5. CDR3 amino acids: CASSYSRGQRQFF. The CDR3 coding sequence is TGTGCCAGCAGTTACTCGAGGGGACAGAGGCAGTTCTTC.

The CDR3 nucleotides read TGCGCCAGCAGCCCGACCCGTGCCCGCAGCACAGATACGCAGTATTTT. Its protein product is CASSPTRARSTDTQYF. The chain carries TRBV5-1 and TRBJ2-3; D remains ambiguous. Germline CDR1 and CDR2: SGHRS and YFSETQ. The ends were cut back, 4 bases at V and 0 bases at J, with 15 bases in the middle. The CDR3 has 16 amino acids.

The chain uses TRBV5-6 and TRBJ2-5; D is tentatively TRBD1 or TRBD2 (6 bases each). Germline CDR1 is SGHDT and CDR2 is YYEEEE. The CDR3 length is 13 residues. The ends were cut back, 9 bases at V and 2 bases at J, with 14 bases in the middle. The CDR3 loop reads CATGGGGQETQYF. In nucleotides, the CDR3 is TGTGCCACAGGAGGGGGTGGACAAGAGACCCAGTACTTC.

The chain uses TRBV7-2 and TRBJ1-2; 7 bases fit TRBD1. V lost 5 bases to trimming and J lost 5 bases; unmatched junction nucleotides: 5. The CDR3 is 13 residues long. The germline gives CDR1 SGHTA, CDR2 FQGNSA. The CDR3 region is CASSRDREYGYTF. CDR3 DNA sequence: TGTGCCAGCAGCCGCGACAGGGAATATGGCTACACCTTC.